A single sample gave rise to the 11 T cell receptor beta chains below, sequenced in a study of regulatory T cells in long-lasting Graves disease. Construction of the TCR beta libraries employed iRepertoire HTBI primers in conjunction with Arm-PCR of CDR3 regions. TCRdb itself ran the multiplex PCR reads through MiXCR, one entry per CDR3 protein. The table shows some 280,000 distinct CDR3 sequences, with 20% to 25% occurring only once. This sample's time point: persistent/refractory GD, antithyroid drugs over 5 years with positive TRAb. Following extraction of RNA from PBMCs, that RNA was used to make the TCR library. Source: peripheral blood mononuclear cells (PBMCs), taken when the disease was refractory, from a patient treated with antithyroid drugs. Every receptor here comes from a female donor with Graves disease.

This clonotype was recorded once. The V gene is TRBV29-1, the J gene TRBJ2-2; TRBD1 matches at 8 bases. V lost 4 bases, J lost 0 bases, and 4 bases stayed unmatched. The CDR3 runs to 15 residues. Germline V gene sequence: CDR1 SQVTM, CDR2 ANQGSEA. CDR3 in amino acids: CSVGGQGPNTGELFF. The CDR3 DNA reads TGCAGCGTTGGCGGACAGGGACCGAACACCGGGGAGCTGTTTTTT.

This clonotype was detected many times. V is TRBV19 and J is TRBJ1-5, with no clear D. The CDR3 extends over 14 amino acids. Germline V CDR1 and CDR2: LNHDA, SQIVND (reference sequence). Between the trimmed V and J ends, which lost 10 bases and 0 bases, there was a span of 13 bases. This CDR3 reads CATRPGYSNQPQHF. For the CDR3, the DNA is TGTGCCACCCGGCCGGGGTATAGCAATCAGCCCCAGCATTTT.

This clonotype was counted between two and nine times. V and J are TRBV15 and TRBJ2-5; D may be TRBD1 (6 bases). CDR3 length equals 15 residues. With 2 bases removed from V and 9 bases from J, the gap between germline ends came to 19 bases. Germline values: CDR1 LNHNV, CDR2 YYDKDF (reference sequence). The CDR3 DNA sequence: TGTGCCACCAGCAGAATACCCGGGACAAGGACGGCCCAGTACTTC. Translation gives CATSRIPGTRTAQYF.

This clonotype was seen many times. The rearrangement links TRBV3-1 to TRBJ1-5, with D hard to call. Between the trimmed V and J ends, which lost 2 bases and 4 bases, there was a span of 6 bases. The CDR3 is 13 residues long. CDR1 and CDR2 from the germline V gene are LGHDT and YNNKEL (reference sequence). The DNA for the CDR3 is TGTGCCAGCAGCCAACTGGTTAATCAGCCCCAGCATTTT. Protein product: CASSQLVNQPQHF.

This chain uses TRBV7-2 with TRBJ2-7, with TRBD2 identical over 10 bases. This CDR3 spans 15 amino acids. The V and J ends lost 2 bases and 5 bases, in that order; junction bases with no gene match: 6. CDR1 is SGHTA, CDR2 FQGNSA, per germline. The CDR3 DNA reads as TGTGCCAGCAGCTTAAAGGTACTAGCGGGAAACGAGCAGTACTTC. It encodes CASSLKVLAGNEQYF.

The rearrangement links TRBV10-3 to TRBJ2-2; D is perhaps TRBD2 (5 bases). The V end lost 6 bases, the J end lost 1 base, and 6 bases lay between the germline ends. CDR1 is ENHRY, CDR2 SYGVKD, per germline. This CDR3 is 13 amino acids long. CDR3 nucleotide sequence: TGTGCCATCAGGAGCGGGAACACCGGGGAGCTGTTTTTT. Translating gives CAIRSGNTGELFF.

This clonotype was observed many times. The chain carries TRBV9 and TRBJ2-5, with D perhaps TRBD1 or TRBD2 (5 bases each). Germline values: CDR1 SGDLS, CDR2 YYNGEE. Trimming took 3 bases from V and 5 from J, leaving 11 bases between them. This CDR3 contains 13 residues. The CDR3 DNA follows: TGTGCCAGCAGCGCACGGGGCGCGGAGACCCAGTACTTC. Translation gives CASSARGAETQYF.

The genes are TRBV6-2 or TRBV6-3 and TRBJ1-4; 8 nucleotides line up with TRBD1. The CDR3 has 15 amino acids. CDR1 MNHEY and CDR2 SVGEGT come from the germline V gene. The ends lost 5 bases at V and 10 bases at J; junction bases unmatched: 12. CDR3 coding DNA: TGTGCCAGCAGTGAAGAGGGCAGGGGGCAAGGAAAACTGTTTTTT. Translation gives CASSEEGRGQGKLFF.

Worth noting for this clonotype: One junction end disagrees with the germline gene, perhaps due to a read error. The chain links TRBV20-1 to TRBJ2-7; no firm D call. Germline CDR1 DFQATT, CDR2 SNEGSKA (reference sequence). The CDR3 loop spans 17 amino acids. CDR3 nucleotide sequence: TGCAGTGCTAGAGATCAGTCGGTGGGAACACCATCCTCCGAGCAGTACTTC. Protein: CSARDQSVGTPSSEQYF.

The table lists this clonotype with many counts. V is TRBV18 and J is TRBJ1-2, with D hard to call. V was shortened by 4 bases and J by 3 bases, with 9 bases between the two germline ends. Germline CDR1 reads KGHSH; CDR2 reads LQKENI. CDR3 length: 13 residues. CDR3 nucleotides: TGTGCCAGCTCACTTGATGGGGACTATGGCTACACCTTC. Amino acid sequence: CASSLDGDYGYTF.

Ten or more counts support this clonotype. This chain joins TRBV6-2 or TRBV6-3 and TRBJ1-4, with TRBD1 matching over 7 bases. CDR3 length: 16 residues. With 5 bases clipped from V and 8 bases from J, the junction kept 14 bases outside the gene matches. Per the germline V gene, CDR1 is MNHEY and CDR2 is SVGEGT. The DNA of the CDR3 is TGTGCCAGCAGTCCCCACCCAGGGGGGGTAGAGGAAAAACTGTTTTTT. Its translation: CASSPHPGGVEEKLFF.